This TCR beta chain stems from a study of beta chain features in type 1 diabetes. Overall study: Patient and healthy donor groups were alike in age, gender and cell yields. Taken together, all samples contributed fewer than 110 million examined sorted cells. Study-level points and caveats: For Type 1 diabetes patients, all four CD4+ subsets carried TCRB CDR3s that were moderately but significantly shorter.

Expressed TCRB transcripts were sequenced because the entire RNA isolate underwent reverse transcription. The table came from immunoSEQ multiplex PCR; TCRdb's copy has only in-frame clones and leaves some out. The repertoire has approximately 58,000 clones, about 64% of them found once; the top ten carry roughly 0.3%. Per donor, one heparinised blood draw averaged about 110 mL. Points on this clone: Antigen unknown.

The CDR3 is 17 amino acids. V lost 3 bases and J lost 2; bases outside the gene matches: 8. Per the germline V gene, CDR1 is SGHRS and CDR2 is YFSETQ. Sequencing used stem cell memory CD4+ T cells from blood. V usage is TRBV5-1 and J usage is TRBJ2-7; 13 positions agree with TRBD2. This TCR derives from a woman younger than 45 with type 1 diabetes. The CDR3 here is CASSSGLAGLGAYEQYF. In DNA form, the CDR3 reads TGCGCCAGCAGCTCGGGACTAGCGGGGCTTGGGGCCTACGAGCAGTACTTC.